This passage covers 23 T cell receptor beta chains from one sample sequenced in a study of vaccination and CD4 T cells after COVID-19. TCRdb independently ran MiXCR on the PCR reads; one entry per CDR3 protein. The repertoire consists of 30,000 to 40,000 distinct CDR3 sequences, with 36% occurring once and the leading ten covering 5% to 6.5%. Described time point: late sampling 161 to 241 days after vaccination in three convalescent patients. Sequencing was performed on CD4+ T cells from blood, taken about 7 months after SARS-CoV-2 vaccination. The receptors come from a human donor who had recovered from COVID-19.

A single count supports this clonotype. The chain employs TRBV12-3 or TRBV12-4 and TRBJ2-5; D not certain. The CDR3 has 13 amino acids. Trimming removed 3 bases from V and 4 bases from J, with 9 bases in between. The CDR3 nucleotides read TGTGCCAGCAGTTTTCCAGGTGGAGAGACCCAGTACTTC. Translated, it gives CASSFPGGETQYF.

There are a few counts of this clonotype. V is TRBV24-1 and J is TRBJ1-5, with a tentative D call TRBD1 (5 bases). The CDR3 contains 13 residues. V was clipped by 9 bases and J by 2 bases, with 10 bases between them. Germline V gives CDR1 KGHDR, CDR2 SFDVKD. For the CDR3, the DNA is TGTGCCACCCAGGGTGGGGGCAATCAGCCCCAGCATTTT. This translates into CATQGGGNQPQHF.

This clonotype occurred a few times. The chain links TRBV6-1 to TRBJ2-7; the D gene is possibly TRBD2 (5 bases). Trimming took 11 bases from V and 1 from J, leaving 15 bases between them. The germline V gene encodes CDR1 MNHNS and CDR2 SASEGT. The CDR3 is made up of 13 amino acids. For the CDR3, the DNA is TGTGCCGCCCAAACGGCGGGTTCCTACGAGCAGTACTTC. It is translated as CAAQTAGSYEQYF.

V is TRBV7-6 and J is TRBJ2-1; D is possibly TRBD2 (5 bases). Per the germline V gene, CDR1 is SGHVS and CDR2 is FNYEAQ. V dropped 8 bases and J dropped 9 bases, with 20 bases sitting between them. The CDR3 has 14 amino acids. DNA of the CDR3: TGTGCCAGCGGATACGAGCCGGGGATGGGTGAGCAGTTCTTC. Translation: CASGYEPGMGEQFF.

The chain has TRBV5-1 and TRBJ2-5; 7 nucleotides agree with TRBD2. The ends lost 2 bases at V and 4 bases at J; junction bases unmatched: 11. The CDR3 runs to 16 residues. Germline CDR1 SGHRS, CDR2 YFSETQ. The DNA for the CDR3 is TGCGCCAGCAGCTTTACGAGCGGGGTGGAACCAGAGACCCAGTACTTC. This sequence encodes CASSFTSGVEPETQYF.

This clonotype came up a few times. V is TRBV7-9 and J is TRBJ1-1; no reliable D call. There are 13 residues in the CDR3. Germline CDR1 SEHNR, CDR2 FQNEAQ (reference sequence). V was shortened by 3 bases and J by 1 base, with 6 bases between the two germline ends. This chain's CDR3 is CASSFSTNTEAFF. The CDR3 region has the DNA TGTGCCAGCAGCTTCAGCACGAACACTGAAGCTTTCTTT.

The chain uses TRBV12-3 or TRBV12-4 and TRBJ1-2, with 8 bases aligning to TRBD1. V was clipped by 5 bases and J by 5 bases; unmatched bases: 4. The CDR3 extends over 13 amino acids. The CDR3 nucleotides read TGTGCCAGCAGTCGGCAGGGGGCTTATGGCTACACCTTC. It translates to CASSRQGAYGYTF.

In its sample, this clonotype was seen a few times. The chain is built from TRBV28 and TRBJ1-2, with D maybe TRBD1 (6 bases). The germline V gene encodes CDR1 MDHEN and CDR2 SYDVKM. V lost 3 bases to trimming and J lost 8 bases, with 16 bases between them. CDR3 length: 14 amino acids. The CDR3, as DNA: TGTGCCAGCAGTTTGGGGGCAGCGTCGGAGGGCTACACCTTC. Amino acid sequence: CASSLGAASEGYTF.

This clonotype has a handful of counts. V is TRBV20-1 and J is TRBJ1-5; D is unclear. CDR3 length: 12 amino acids. Trimming took off 0 bases at V and 6 bases at J, with 6 bases between the two ends. Germline V gives CDR1 DFQATT, CDR2 SNEGSKA (reference sequence). The DNA of the CDR3 is TGCAGTGCTAGAGATGGTGGTCAGCCCCAGCATTTT. Protein sequence: CSARDGGQPQHF.

This chain connects TRBV7-6 to TRBJ2-6, with D uncertain. CDR3 length: 17 residues. Trimming pared 2 bases from V and 1 base from J, leaving 12 bases between. Germline V gene sequence: CDR1 SGHVS, CDR2 FNYEAQ. The CDR3 here is CASSLSTAESGANVLTF. DNA of the CDR3: TGTGCCAGCAGCTTATCTACGGCGGAATCTGGGGCCAACGTCCTGACTTTC. The full variable domain, its missing parts supplied by reference TRBV7-6 and TRBJ2-6, is GAGVSQSPRYKVTKRGQDVALRCDPISGHVSLYWYRQALGQGPEFLTYFNYEAQQDKSGLPNDRFSAERPEGSISTLTIQRTEQRDSAMYRCASSLSTAESGANVLTFGAGSRLTVL.

The chain uses TRBV4-1 and TRBJ2-3; D is unresolved. This CDR3 has 15 amino acids. Trimming took 6 bases from V and 5 from J, leaving 18 bases between them. Germline V gene sequence: CDR1 MGHRA, CDR2 YSYEKL. The CDR3 bases are TGCGCCAGCAGTAGGCGGACCGGACCCGGAGATACGCAGTATTTT. Residues: CASSRRTGPGDTQYF.

The rearrangement uses TRBV7-8 and TRBJ1-1; D is ambiguous. The CDR3 has 14 residues. The V end was cut by 5 bases, the J end by 4 bases, with 14 bases between. Germline V CDR1 and CDR2: SGHVS, FQNEAQ. The CDR3 loop is CASSHRRVGTEAFF. The CDR3 DNA reads TGTGCCAGCAGCCATCGGAGGGTTGGCACTGAAGCTTTCTTT.

The chain recombines TRBV25-1 with TRBJ1-2, with 7 bases fitting TRBD1. After removal of 4 bases from V and 4 bases from J, the junction contained 9 bases not matched to a gene. In germline, CDR1 is MGHDK, CDR2 SYGVNS. This CDR3 has 15 amino acids. In DNA, the CDR3 is TGTGCCAGCAGTGGAATAGGGGGCTTCCTCTATGGCTACACCTTC. Residues: CASSGIGGFLYGYTF.

This clonotype appeared once. V and J are TRBV28 and TRBJ2-7; D is possibly TRBD2 (6 bases). Per the germline V gene, CDR1 is MDHEN and CDR2 is SYDVKM. The CDR3 runs 16 residues. V shed 6 bases and J shed 0 bases, with 18 bases lying between them. The CDR3 DNA is TGTGCCAGCAGCTACCTCGGGGACTCTTACTCCTACGAGCAGTACTTC. Translated: CASSYLGDSYSYEQYF.

This chain's CDR3 is CATSFSAREAKNIQYF. The CDR3, as DNA: TGTGCCACCTCATTCTCCGCGCGGGAGGCCAAAAACATTCAGTACTTC. This chain links TRBV15 with TRBJ2-4; 7 bases agree with TRBD2. This CDR3 comprises 16 residues. Germline trimming cut 8 bases from V and 1 base from J; bases unmatched to any gene: 11. CDR1 and CDR2 from the germline V gene are LNHNV and YYDKDF (reference sequence).

This clonotype was picked up a small number of times. This chain links TRBV20-1 with TRBJ2-7, with D perhaps matching TRBD1 (6 bases). The CDR3 runs 11 residues. The V and J ends lost 6 bases and 3 bases respectively, with 9 bases between them. Germline V gives CDR1 DFQATT, CDR2 SNEGSKA (reference sequence). The CDR3 DNA sequence: TGCAGTGCAACCAGGGGCTACGAGCAGTACTTC. It specifies CSATRGYEQYF.

This clonotype has only a few counts. The V gene is TRBV19, the J gene TRBJ1-2; D not resolved. The V gene's germline CDR1 is LNHDA and CDR2 SQIVND (reference sequence). The ends were cut back, 5 bases at V and 5 bases at J, with 6 bases in the middle. The CDR3 has 11 residues. CDR3 DNA: TGTGCCAGTAGTGTATATTATGGCTACACCTTC. It encodes CASSVYYGYTF.

Sample share makes this clonotype medium-sized. This sequence joins TRBV7-2 and TRBJ2-7; 8 bases line up with TRBD1. V shed 5 bases, J shed 0 bases, and the junction held 15 bases outside the gene matches. The CDR3 is made up of 18 amino acids. Germline CDR1 is SGHTA and CDR2 is FQGNSA. The CDR3 spells CASSLRASGQGASYEQYF. The CDR3 DNA reads as TGTGCCAGCAGCCTCCGGGCCAGCGGTCAGGGGGCCTCCTACGAGCAGTACTTC.

Only a few counts were recorded for this clonotype. The J gene is TRBJ2-1, the V gene TRBV6-5; 9 nucleotides match TRBD2. This CDR3 contains 14 residues. J lost 7 bases, V lost 3 bases, and 4 bases had no gene match. CDR1 MNHEY and CDR2 SVGAGI come from the germline V gene. The CDR3 nucleotides read TGTGCCAGCAGTTATCGGACTAGCGATAATGAGCAGTTCTTC. Its protein product is CASSYRTSDNEQFF.

This clonotype showed up just once. The rearrangement links TRBV20-1 to TRBJ2-2; D unresolved. Per germline, CDR1 DFQATT and CDR2 SNEGSKA (reference sequence). There are 13 residues in the CDR3. Deletions cut 0 bases from V and 6 bases from J, with 8 bases between. CDR3 sequence reads: CSARDEQAGELFF. The CDR3 nucleotides are TGCAGTGCTAGAGATGAGCAGGCCGGGGAGCTGTTTTTT.

This clonotype has a handful of counts. The chain recombines TRBV19 with TRBJ2-1, with 9 bases that match TRBD2. Germline CDR1 reads LNHDA; CDR2 reads SQIVND (reference sequence). The CDR3 loop spans 12 amino acids. With V trimmed by 5 bases and J by 11 bases, 4 bases remained unmatched. The CDR3 region has the DNA TGTGCCAGTAGTCTCGGACTAGCGCAGCAGTTCTTC. Translated, it gives CASSLGLAQQFF.

The gene calls are TRBV28 and TRBJ2-1; TRBD2 agrees at 11 bases. The CDR3 totals 19 residues. V was pared by 3 bases and J by 0 bases, with 10 bases of the junction left unmatched. CDR1 and CDR2 (germline): MDHEN, SYDVKM. As DNA, the CDR3 is TGTGCCAGCAGTTTTCATTGGCTAGCGGGAGGAGGCTCCTACAATGAGCAGTTCTTC. It codes for CASSFHWLAGGGSYNEQFF.

The chain is built from TRBV6-1 and TRBJ1-2, with 7 bases aligning to TRBD1. CDR3 size: 16 residues. With 1 base clipped from V and 8 bases from J, the junction kept 13 bases outside the gene matches. CDR1 MNHNS and CDR2 SASEGT come from the germline V gene. In DNA form, the CDR3 reads TGTGCCAGCAGTGAAGTTACGGGACAGCGCGGAAGGGGCTACACCTTC. Translation gives CASSEVTGQRGRGYTF.